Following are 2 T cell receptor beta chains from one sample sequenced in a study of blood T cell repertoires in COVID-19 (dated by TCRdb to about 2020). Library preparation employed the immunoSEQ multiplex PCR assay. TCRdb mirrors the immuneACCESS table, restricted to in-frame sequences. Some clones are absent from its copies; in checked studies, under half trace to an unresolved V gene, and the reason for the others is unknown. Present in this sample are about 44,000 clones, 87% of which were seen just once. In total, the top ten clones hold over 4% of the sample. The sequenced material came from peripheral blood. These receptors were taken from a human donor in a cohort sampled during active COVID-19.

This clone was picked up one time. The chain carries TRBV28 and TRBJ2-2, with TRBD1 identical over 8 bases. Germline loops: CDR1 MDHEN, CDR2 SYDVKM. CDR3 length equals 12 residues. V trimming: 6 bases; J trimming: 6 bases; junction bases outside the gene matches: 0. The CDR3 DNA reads TGTGCCAGCAGACAGGGGGCCGGGGAGCTGTTTTTT. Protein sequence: CASRQGAGELFF.

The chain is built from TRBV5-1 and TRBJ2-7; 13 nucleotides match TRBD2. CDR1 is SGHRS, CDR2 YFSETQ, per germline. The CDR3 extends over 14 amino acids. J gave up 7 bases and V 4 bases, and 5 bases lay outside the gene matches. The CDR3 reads CASSRLAGGREQYF. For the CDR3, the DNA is TGCGCCAGCAGCCGACTAGCGGGAGGTCGTGAGCAGTACTTC.